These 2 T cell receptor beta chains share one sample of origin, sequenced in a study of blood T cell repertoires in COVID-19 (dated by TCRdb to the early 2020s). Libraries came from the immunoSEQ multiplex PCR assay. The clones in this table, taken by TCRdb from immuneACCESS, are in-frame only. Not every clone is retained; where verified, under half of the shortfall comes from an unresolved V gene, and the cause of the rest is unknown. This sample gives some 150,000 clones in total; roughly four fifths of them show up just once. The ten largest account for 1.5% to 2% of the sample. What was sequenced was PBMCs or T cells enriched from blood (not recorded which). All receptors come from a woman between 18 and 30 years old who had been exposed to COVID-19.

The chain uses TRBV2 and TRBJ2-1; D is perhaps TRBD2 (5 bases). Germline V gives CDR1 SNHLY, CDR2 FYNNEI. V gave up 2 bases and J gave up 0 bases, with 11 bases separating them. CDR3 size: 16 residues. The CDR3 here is CASSERRLSSYNEQFF. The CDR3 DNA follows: TGTGCCAGCAGTGAACGACGACTAAGCTCCTACAATGAGCAGTTCTTC.

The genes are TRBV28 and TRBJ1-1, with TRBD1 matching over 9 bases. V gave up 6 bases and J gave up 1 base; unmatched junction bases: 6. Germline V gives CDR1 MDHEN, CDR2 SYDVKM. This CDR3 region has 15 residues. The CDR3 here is CASSRYRGQNTEAFF. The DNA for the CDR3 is TGTGCCAGCAGCCGATACAGGGGGCAGAACACTGAAGCTTTCTTT.